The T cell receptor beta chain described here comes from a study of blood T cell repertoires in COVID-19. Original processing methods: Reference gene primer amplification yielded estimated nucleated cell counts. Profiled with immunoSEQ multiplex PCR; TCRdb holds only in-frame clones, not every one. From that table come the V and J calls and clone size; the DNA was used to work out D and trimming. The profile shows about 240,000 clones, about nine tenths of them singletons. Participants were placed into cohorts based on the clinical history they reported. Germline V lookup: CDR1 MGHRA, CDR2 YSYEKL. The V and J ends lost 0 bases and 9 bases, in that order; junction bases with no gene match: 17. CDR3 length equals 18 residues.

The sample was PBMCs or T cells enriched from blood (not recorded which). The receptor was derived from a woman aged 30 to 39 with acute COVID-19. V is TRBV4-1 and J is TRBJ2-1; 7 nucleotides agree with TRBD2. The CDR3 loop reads CASSQEGEGNTREGEQFF. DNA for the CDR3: TGCGCCAGCAGCCAAGAGGGGGAGGGAAATACGCGCGAAGGTGAGCAGTTCTTC.